Shown below are 23 T cell receptor beta chains from a single sample sequenced in a study of cytomegalovirus exposure and HLA in healthy donors. PCR involved 60 Vbeta and 13 Jbeta primers. Measured with immunoSEQ multiplex PCR; TCRdb has only the in-frame clones, and not every one. In the table there are about 150,000 clones, about 85% of which are singletons. Sequenced sample: PBMCs. These receptors came from a man between 25 and 39 years old in good health and CMV-seropositive.

The rearrangement links TRBV10-3 to TRBJ1-2, with 7 bases fitting TRBD1. CDR3 length: 12 amino acids. Germline assignment: CDR1 ENHRY and CDR2 SYGVKD. V dropped 6 bases and J dropped 2; count of bases not matched to a gene: 0. The CDR3, as DNA: TGTGCCATCAGGACAGGGAACTATGGCTACACCTTC. Encoded protein: CAIRTGNYGYTF.

The J gene is TRBJ2-7, the V gene TRBV19; 9 bases are a match to TRBD1. Germline trimming cut 5 bases from V and 4 bases from J; bases unmatched to any gene: 0. This CDR3 is built from 12 residues. Per the germline V gene, CDR1 is LNHDA and CDR2 is SQIVND (reference sequence). The CDR3 DNA sequence: TGTGCCAGTAGTGGACAGGGGTACGAGCAGTACTTC. This encodes CASSGQGYEQYF. The complete variable domain, with remaining parts taken from reference TRBV19 and TRBJ2-7, reads DGGITQSPKYLFRKEGQNVTLSCEQNLNHDAMYWYRQDPGQGLRLIYYSQIVNDFQKGDIAEGYSVSREKKESFPLTVTSAQKNPTAFYLCASSGQGYEQYFGPGTRLTVT.

This chain links TRBV7-2 with TRBJ1-2, with D uncertain. Between the trimmed V and J ends, which lost 9 bases and 4 bases, there was a span of 15 bases. The CDR3 sequence is 13 residues long. The germline V gene has CDR1 SGHTA and CDR2 FQGNSA. The CDR3 region has the DNA TGTGCCAGTACTCTAGAGTGGAGCTATGGCTACACCTTC. It encodes CASTLEWSYGYTF.

There are a few counts of this clone. The rearrangement uses TRBV5-1 and TRBJ2-3, with D possibly matching TRBD2 (6 bases). This CDR3 comprises 17 residues. V shed 5 bases and J shed 1 base, with 20 bases lying between them. Germline CDR1 SGHRS, CDR2 YFSETQ. CDR3 bases: TGCGCCAGCAGAACCCTAGCGCGGAATCGGGGCACAGATACGCAGTATTTT. Translation gives CASRTLARNRGTDTQYF.

The genes are TRBV7-2 and TRBJ1-5, with D tentatively TRBD1 (6 bases). There are 16 residues in the CDR3. Between the trimmed V and J ends, which lost 1 base and 2 bases, there was a span of 12 bases. Germline V gives CDR1 SGHTA, CDR2 FQGNSA. The CDR3 DNA reads as TGTGCCAGCAGCTTAGAGCGCAGGGGAGGCAATCAGCCCCAGCATTTT. This gives the protein CASSLERRGGNQPQHF.

V is TRBV4-2 and J is TRBJ2-2, with a weak D call TRBD2 (5 bases). The CDR3 is made up of 15 amino acids. V gave up 7 bases and J gave up 6 bases, with 18 bases separating them. Per the germline V gene, CDR1 is LGHNA and CDR2 is YNFKEQ. The DNA of the CDR3 is TGTGCCAGCACCCAGTTCCCGGCGGGTTCCGGGGAGCTGTTTTTT. This gives the protein CASTQFPAGSGELFF.

The rearrangement uses TRBV7-2 and TRBJ2-1, with 12 bases that match TRBD1. J lost 9 bases, V lost 5 bases, and 11 bases had no gene match. This CDR3 has 16 amino acids. Germline V lookup: CDR1 SGHTA, CDR2 FQGNSA. CDR3 DNA: TGTGCCAGCAGCGAAAACTCCGGGACAGGGGGCGGTGAGCAGTTCTTC. Translation: CASSENSGTGGGEQFF. The full variable domain, rest sourced from reference TRBV7-2 and TRBJ2-1, is GAGVSQSPSNKVTEKGKDVELRCDPISGHTALYWYRQSLGQGLEFLIYFQGNSAPDKSGLPSDRFSAERTGGSVSTLTIQRTQQEDSAVYLCASSENSGTGGGEQFFGPGTRLTVL.

This clone was recorded only once. The chain uses TRBV7-2 and TRBJ1-1, with D possibly TRBD1 on 5 matching bases. Between the trimmed V and J ends, which lost 0 bases and 6 bases, there was a span of 8 bases. Per the germline V gene, CDR1 is SGHTA and CDR2 is FQGNSA. This CDR3 region has 13 residues. CDR3 sequence: CASSLAGRAEAFF. As DNA, the CDR3 is TGTGCCAGCAGCTTAGCAGGCAGGGCTGAAGCTTTCTTT.

The rearrangement links TRBV4-2 to TRBJ1-5; possibly TRBD1 for D (5 bases). V lost 0 bases, J lost 7 bases, and 13 bases lay in between. The CDR3 spans 15 residues. Germline CDR1 and CDR2: LGHNA and YNFKEQ. This chain's CDR3 is CASSQDTQGQQPQHF. DNA of the CDR3: TGTGCCAGCAGCCAAGATACCCAGGGTCAGCAGCCCCAGCATTTT.

With regard to this clone: The sample contains more than one DNA sequence encoding this CDR3. DNA of the CDR3: TGTGCCAGCAGCTTGACGCGGAACACTGAAGCTTTCTTT. It is translated as CASSLTRNTEAFF. The chain is built from TRBV5-4 and TRBJ1-1, with D hard to call. With 1 base removed from V and 1 base from J, the gap between germline ends came to 5 bases. CDR1 and CDR2 from the germline V gene are SGHNT and YYREEE (reference sequence). The CDR3 runs to 13 residues.

A word on this clone: Other DNA sequences in the same sample also yield this CDR3. The chain is built from TRBV20-1 and TRBJ1-1, with a tentative D call TRBD1 (5 bases). Germline V gives CDR1 DFQATT, CDR2 SNEGSKA (reference sequence). This CDR3 spans 11 amino acids. Trimming stripped 3 bases from V and 5 bases from J, with 7 bases between. In nucleotides, the CDR3 is TGCAGTGCTAGGGGGGGAACTGAAGCTTTCTTT. As protein: CSARGGTEAFF.

This chain connects TRBV6-1 to TRBJ2-2; D not certain. Germline V gives CDR1 MNHNS, CDR2 SASEGT. The CDR3 runs to 14 residues. Trimming took off 1 base at V and 1 base at J, with 4 bases between the two ends. The CDR3 loop reads CASSEVKNTGELFF. CDR3 sequence (DNA): TGTGCCAGCAGTGAAGTTAAGAACACCGGGGAGCTGTTTTTT.

This chain connects TRBV28 to TRBJ1-5; 9 bases are shared with TRBD1. From germline, CDR1 is MDHEN and CDR2 SYDVKM. The V gene end was trimmed by 6 bases and the J gene end by 0 bases; junction bases not matched to a gene: 12. The CDR3 spans 18 residues. The CDR3 protein is CASSAGTGPILSNQPQHF. The CDR3, as DNA: TGTGCCAGCAGCGCCGGGACAGGGCCGATACTTAGCAATCAGCCCCAGCATTTT. The entire variable domain, with the rest obtained from reference TRBV28 and TRBJ1-5, is as follows: DVKVTQSSRYLVKRTGEKVFLECVQDMDHENMFWYRQDPGLGLRLIYFSYDVKMKEKGDIPEGYSVSREKKERFSLILESASTNQTSMYLCASSAGTGPILSNQPQHFGDGTRLSIL.

The chain carries TRBV9 and TRBJ2-5; TRBD2 might be the D (6 bases). Germline CDR1 and CDR2: SGDLS and YYNGEE. The CDR3 sequence is 15 residues long. V shed 4 bases and J shed 1 base, with 14 bases lying between them. In DNA form, the CDR3 reads TGTGCCAGCAGCTTTGGGGGGATTCTCCAAGAGACCCAGTACTTC. This sequence encodes CASSFGGILQETQYF. The full variable domain, in which reference TRBV9 and TRBJ2-5 provide the parts outside the CDR3, is DSGVTQTPKHLITATGQRVTLRCSPRSGDLSVYWYQQSLDQGLQFLIQYYNGEERAKGNILERFSAQQFPDLHSELNLSSLELGDSALYFCASSFGGILQETQYFGPGTRLLVL.

This chain links TRBV6-5 with TRBJ2-7, with D possibly being TRBD2 (6 bases). CDR1 and CDR2 from the germline V gene are MNHEY and SVGAGI. Trimming took off 7 bases at V and 2 bases at J, with 12 bases between the two ends. The CDR3 sequence is 13 residues long. The CDR3 region is CASIAAATYEQYF. The CDR3, as DNA: TGTGCCAGCATAGCGGCAGCAACCTACGAGCAGTACTTC.

This chain joins TRBV12-1 and TRBJ2-1; the table's D call, TRBD2, was not checked against the DNA. TRBV12-1 counts as a pseudogene. The CDR3 is 16 amino acids. In nucleotides, the CDR3 is TGTGCCAGCAGCATCCCCTTGCGGGGGATCCACAATGAGCAGTTCTTC. Residues: CASSIPLRGIHNEQFF.

This clone was seen once. The chain has TRBV11-2 and TRBJ1-1; tentatively, D is TRBD1 (5 bases). The germline CDR1 and CDR2 sequences are SGHAT and FQNNGV. The CDR3 has 14 amino acids. The V gene lost 8 bases and the J gene lost 0 bases, with 13 bases spanning the gap. CDR3: CASSVTAMNTEAFF. The CDR3 nucleotides are TGTGCCAGCTCAGTGACAGCTATGAACACTGAAGCTTTCTTT.

In DNA, the CDR3 is TGTGCCAGCAGCGTCGGGACAGGGGGGGAGACCCAGTACTTC. Protein sequence: CASSVGTGGETQYF. This chain uses TRBV7-2 with TRBJ2-5; 11 nucleotides agree with TRBD1. The CDR3 sequence is 14 residues long. The V segment lost 5 bases and the J segment 5 bases; nucleotides outside the gene matches: 4. The germline gives CDR1 SGHTA, CDR2 FQGNSA.

The chain recombines TRBV11-3 with TRBJ2-1, with TRBD1 matching over 8 bases. V lost 2 bases, J lost 5 bases, and 5 bases stayed unmatched. The CDR3 is 15 amino acids. CDR1 is SGHNT, CDR2 YENEEA, per germline. CDR3 coding DNA: TGTGCCAGCAGCTTACCCAGGGGGCTCGACAATGAGCAGTTCTTC. Protein sequence: CASSLPRGLDNEQFF.

This chain uses TRBV7-8 with TRBJ2-7, with D perhaps matching TRBD1 (6 bases). Trimming cost V 11 bases and J 5 bases, with 19 bases left between them. This CDR3 has 13 residues. The V gene's germline CDR1 is SGHVS and CDR2 FQNEAQ. Here the CDR3 reads CALGSRDNNEQYF. The CDR3 DNA reads as TGTGCCCTGGGGTCCCGGGACAATAACGAGCAGTACTTC.

The chain carries TRBV28 and TRBJ2-7, with 9 bases aligning to TRBD2. The CDR3 sequence is 15 residues long. Germline V lookup: CDR1 MDHEN, CDR2 SYDVKM. Trimming cost V 0 bases and J 2 bases; bases outside gene matches: 2. The CDR3 nucleotides are TGTGCCAGCAGTTTATGGACTAGCGGAGCCTACGAGCAGTACTTC. Protein product: CASSLWTSGAYEQYF.

The rearrangement uses TRBV30 and TRBJ1-2, with D perhaps TRBD1 (6 bases). The germline gives CDR1 GTSNPN, CDR2 SVGIG (reference sequence). The CDR3 totals 13 residues. Trimming shortened V by 4 bases and J by 3 bases, and 12 bases separated the two germline ends. CDR3 protein: CAWTRTAHYGYTF. The DNA of the CDR3 is TGTGCCTGGACCCGGACAGCACACTATGGCTACACCTTC.

The chain uses TRBV5-1 and TRBJ1-6; tentatively, D is TRBD1 (5 bases). This CDR3 has 14 residues. The V gene's germline CDR1 is SGHRS and CDR2 YFSETQ. The V end lost 0 bases, the J end lost 7 bases, and 8 bases lay between the germline ends. For the CDR3, the DNA is TGCGCCAGCAGCTTGGGGCAGGGAAATTCACCCCTCCACTTT. Protein product: CASSLGQGNSPLHF.